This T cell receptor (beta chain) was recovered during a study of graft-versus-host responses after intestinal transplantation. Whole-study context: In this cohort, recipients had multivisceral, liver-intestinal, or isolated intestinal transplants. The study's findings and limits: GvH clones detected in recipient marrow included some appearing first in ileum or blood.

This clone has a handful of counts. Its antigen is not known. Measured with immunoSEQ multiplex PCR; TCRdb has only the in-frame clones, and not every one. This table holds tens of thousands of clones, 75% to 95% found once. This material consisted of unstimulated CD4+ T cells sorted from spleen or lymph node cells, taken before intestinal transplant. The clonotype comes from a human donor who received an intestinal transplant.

The CDR3 DNA follows: TGTGCCAGTAGTATAGGAGGGGGCTTTGAAAAACTGTTTTTT. This gives the protein CASSIGGGFEKLFF. The chain has TRBV19 and TRBJ1-4; 7 bases are shared with TRBD1. J was trimmed by 7 bases and V by 1 base; bases with no gene match: 3. Germline V gives CDR1 LNHDA, CDR2 SQIVND (reference sequence). CDR3 length equals 14 residues.